The clone carrying this T cell receptor beta chain appeared many times. Its antigen is unidentified. TCRdb re-called the 5' RACE reads with MiXCR, one entry per CDR3 protein. The sample holds about 800,000 distinct CDR3 sequences, 12% seen once. In germline, CDR1 is SQVTM, CDR2 ANQGSEA. Trimming stripped 3 bases from V and 1 base from J, with 9 bases between. There are 13 residues in the CDR3. The sample originates from a study of CD8 T cells in ankylosing spondylitis. Study results and limitations: Eight highly homologous variants formed a TCR beta motif that appeared characteristic of ankylosing spondylitis blood.

The rearrangement joins TRBV29-1 to TRBJ1-1; unclear D gene. This TCR was recovered from a male donor with ankylosing spondylitis. The sequenced sample was blood, either unsorted or a sorted T cell fraction (not recorded which). This CDR3 reads CSVDRGTNTEAFF. The CDR3, as DNA: TGCAGCGTTGACCGGGGAACGAACACTGAAGCTTTCTTT. The whole variable domain, filled in from reference TRBV29-1 and TRBJ1-1, reads SAVISQKPSRDICQRGTSLTIQCQVDSQVTMMFWYRQQPGQSLTLIATANQGSEATYESGFVIDKFPISRPNLTFSTLTVSNMSPEDSSIYLCSVDRGTNTEAFFGQGTRLTVV.